What follows are 2 T cell receptor beta chains derived from one specimen sequenced in a study of blood T cells in healthy people across ages. A second PCR, run for roughly 7 to 11 cycles, used a sample-barcoded 5' primer plus a J-beta primer mix. TCRdb fed the 5' RACE reads into MiXCR, producing one record per CDR3 protein. The table shows around 1.5 million distinct CDR3 sequences, with roughly 30% occurring only once. The sequenced sample consisted of blood. These receptor sequences come from a woman aged 25 to 39 in good health.

The rearrangement links TRBV9 to TRBJ2-5, with a tentative D call TRBD2 (7 bases). Germline assignment: CDR1 SGDLS and CDR2 YYNGEE. This CDR3 is built from 17 residues. V was trimmed by 7 bases and J by 2 bases, leaving 24 bases between them. CDR3 nucleotide sequence: TGTGCCAGCGCCCTTGCGGGGGCCCCGGGTGGTCAAGAGACCCAGTACTTC. Protein sequence: CASALAGAPGGQETQYF.

This clonotype was observed a few times. V gene TRBV7-9 combines with J gene TRBJ2-7; perhaps TRBD1 as D (6 bases). The CDR3 totals 15 residues. V lost 5 bases and J lost 4, with 18 bases in between. The germline gives CDR1 SEHNR, CDR2 FQNEAQ (reference sequence). CDR3 amino acids: CASSQTGNRGYEQYF. CDR3 nucleotide sequence: TGTGCCAGCAGCCAGACAGGAAATCGGGGTTACGAGCAGTACTTC.